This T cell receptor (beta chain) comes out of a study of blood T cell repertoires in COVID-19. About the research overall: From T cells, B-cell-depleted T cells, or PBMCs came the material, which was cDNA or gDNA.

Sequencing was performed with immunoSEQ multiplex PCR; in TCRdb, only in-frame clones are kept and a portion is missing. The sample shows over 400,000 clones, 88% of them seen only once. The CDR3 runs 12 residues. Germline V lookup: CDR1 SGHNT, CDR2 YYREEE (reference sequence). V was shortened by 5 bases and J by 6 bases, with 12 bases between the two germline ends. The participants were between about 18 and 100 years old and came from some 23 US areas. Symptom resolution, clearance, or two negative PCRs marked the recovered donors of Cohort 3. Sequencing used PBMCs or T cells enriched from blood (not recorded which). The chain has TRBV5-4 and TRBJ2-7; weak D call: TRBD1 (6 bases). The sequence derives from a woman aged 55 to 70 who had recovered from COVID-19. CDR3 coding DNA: TGTGCCAGCAGTAACGAACAGGGCGAGCAGTACTTC. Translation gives CASSNEQGEQYF.